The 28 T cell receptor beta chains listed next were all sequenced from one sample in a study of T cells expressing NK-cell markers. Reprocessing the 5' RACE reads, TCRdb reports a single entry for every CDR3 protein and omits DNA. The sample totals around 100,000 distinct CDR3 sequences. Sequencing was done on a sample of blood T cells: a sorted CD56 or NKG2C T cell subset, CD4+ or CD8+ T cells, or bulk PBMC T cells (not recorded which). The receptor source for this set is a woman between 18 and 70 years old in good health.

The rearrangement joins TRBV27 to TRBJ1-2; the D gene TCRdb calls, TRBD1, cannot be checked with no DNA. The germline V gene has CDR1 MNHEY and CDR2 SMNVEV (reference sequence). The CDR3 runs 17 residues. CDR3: CASSLSQQGIANYGYTF.

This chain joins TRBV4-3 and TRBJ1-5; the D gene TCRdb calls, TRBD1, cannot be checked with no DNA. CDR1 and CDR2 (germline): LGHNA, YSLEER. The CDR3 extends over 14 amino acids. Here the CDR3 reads CASSQGQAGQPQHF.

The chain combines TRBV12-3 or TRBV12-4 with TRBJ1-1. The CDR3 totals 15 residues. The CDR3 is CASNWRGAMNTEAFF.

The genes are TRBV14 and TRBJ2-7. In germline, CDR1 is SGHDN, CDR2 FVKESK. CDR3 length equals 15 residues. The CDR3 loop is CASSQGSGYSYEQYF. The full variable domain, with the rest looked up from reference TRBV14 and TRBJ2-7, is EAGVTQFPSHSVIEKGQTVTLRCDPISGHDNLYWYRRVMGKEIKFLLHFVKESKQDESGMPNNRFLAERTGGTYSTLKVQPAELEDSGVYFCASSQGSGYSYEQYFGPGTRLTVT.

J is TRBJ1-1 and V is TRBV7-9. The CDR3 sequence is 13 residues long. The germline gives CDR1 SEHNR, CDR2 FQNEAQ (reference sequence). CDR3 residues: CASSPGGRTEAFF. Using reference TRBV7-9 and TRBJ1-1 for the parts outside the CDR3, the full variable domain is DTGVSQNPRHKITKRGQNVTFRCDPISEHNRLYWYRQTLGQGPEFLTYFQNEAQLEKSRLLSDRFSAERPKGSFSTLEIQRTEQGDSAMYLCASSPGGRTEAFFGQGTRLTVV.

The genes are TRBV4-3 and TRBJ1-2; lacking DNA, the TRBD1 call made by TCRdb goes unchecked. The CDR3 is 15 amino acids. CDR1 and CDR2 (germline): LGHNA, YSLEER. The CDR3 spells CASSQDRDGNYGYTF.

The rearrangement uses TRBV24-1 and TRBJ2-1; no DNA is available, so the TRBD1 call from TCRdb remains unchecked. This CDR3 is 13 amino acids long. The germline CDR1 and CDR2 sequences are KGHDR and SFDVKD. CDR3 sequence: CATGTGWGNEQFF.

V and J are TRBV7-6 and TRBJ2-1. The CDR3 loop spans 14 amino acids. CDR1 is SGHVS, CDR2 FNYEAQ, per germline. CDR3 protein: CASSPWSSYNEQFF.

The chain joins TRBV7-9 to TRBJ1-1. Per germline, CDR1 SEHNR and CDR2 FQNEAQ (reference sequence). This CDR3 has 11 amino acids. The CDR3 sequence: CASGDYTEAFF.

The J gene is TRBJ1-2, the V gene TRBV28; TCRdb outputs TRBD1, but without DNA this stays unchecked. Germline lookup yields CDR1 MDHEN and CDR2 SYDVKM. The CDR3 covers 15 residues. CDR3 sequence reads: CASIRGRDRSYGYTF.

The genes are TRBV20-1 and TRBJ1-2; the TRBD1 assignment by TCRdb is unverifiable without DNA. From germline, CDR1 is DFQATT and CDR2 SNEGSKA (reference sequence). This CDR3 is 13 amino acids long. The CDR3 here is CSARGVGDYGYTF.

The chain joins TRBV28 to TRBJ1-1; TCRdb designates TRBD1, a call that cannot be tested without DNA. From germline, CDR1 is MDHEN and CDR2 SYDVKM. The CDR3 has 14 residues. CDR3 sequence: CASSYGDRNTEAFF.

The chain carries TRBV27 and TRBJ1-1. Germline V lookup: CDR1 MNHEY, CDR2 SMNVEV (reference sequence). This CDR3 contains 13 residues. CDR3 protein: CASSFGGITEAFF.

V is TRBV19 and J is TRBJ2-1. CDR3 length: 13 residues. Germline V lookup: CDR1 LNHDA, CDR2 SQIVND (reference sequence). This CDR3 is CASGWVIHNEQFF.

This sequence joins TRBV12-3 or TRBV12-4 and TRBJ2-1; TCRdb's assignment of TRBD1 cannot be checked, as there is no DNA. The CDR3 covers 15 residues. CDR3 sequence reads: CASSPPGQGPNEQFF.

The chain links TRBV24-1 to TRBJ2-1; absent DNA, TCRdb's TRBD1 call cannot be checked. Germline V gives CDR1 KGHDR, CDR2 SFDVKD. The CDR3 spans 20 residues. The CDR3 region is CATSESSWGMTGGTYNEQFF.

CDR3: CASSQVEGGRGEQFF. The chain uses TRBV4-3 and TRBJ2-1; with no DNA, the TCRdb D assignment of TRBD2 cannot be verified. Germline V gene lookup returns CDR1 LGHNA and CDR2 YSLEER. This CDR3 has 15 amino acids.

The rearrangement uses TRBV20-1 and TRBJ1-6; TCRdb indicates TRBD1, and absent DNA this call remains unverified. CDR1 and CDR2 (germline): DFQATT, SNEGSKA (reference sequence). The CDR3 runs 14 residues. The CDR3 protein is CSAATGVSRSPLHF.

The CDR3 spells CASSVAQGSYEQYF. This chain links TRBV9 with TRBJ2-7. Germline CDR1 SGDLS, CDR2 YYNGEE. The CDR3 length is 14 residues.

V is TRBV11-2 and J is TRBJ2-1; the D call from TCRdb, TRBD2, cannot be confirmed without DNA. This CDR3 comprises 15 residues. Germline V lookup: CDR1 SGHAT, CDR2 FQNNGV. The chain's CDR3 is CASSPSGRARNEQFF. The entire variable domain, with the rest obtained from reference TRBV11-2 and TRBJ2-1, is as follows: EAGVAQSPRYKIIEKRQSVAFWCNPISGHATLYWYQQILGQGPKLLIQFQNNGVVDDSQLPKDRFSAERLKGVDSTLKIQPAKLEDSAVYLCASSPSGRARNEQFFGPGTRLTVL.

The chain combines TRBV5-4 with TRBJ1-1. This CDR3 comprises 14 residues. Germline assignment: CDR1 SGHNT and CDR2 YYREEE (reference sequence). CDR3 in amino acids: CASSIRGGGTEAFF.

The CDR3 is CASGAGLYNEQFF. J is TRBJ2-1 and V is TRBV19; TCRdb picks TRBD2, but there is no DNA to check that call. The germline CDR1 and CDR2 sequences are LNHDA and SQIVND (reference sequence). The CDR3 spans 13 residues.

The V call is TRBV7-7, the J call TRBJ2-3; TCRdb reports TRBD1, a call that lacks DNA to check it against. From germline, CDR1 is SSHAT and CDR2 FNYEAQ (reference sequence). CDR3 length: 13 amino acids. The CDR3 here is CASSFGHTDTQYF. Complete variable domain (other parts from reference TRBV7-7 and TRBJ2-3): GAGVSQSPRYKVTKRGQDVTLRCDPISSHATLYWYQQALGQGPEFLTYFNYEAQPDKSGLPSDRFSAERPEGSISTLTIQRTEQRDSAMYRCASSFGHTDTQYFGPGTRLTVL.

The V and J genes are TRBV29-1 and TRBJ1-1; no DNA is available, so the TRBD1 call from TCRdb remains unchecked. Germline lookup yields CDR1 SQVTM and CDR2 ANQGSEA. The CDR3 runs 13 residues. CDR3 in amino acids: CSVVPRGSVMTFF.

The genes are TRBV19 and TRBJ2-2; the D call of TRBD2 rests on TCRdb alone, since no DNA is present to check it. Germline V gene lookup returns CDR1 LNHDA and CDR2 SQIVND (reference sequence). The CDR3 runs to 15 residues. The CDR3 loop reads CATYHFDSGAGELFF.

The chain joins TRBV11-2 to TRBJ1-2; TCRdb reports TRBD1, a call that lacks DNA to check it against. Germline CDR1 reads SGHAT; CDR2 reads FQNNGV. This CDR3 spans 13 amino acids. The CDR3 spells CASRRTGLDGYTF.

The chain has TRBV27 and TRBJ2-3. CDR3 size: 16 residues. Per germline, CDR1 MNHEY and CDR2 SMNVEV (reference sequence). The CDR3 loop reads CASSLWPAPSTDTQYF.

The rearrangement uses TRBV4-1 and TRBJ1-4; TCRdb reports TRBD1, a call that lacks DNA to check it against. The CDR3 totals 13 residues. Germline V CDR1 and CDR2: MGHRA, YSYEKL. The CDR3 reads CASSAGRNEKLFF.